This paragraph reports one TCR beta chain. These data belong to a study of technical replicates of blood from several donors. Sequencing used immunoSEQ multiplex PCR; TCRdb keeps in-frame clones, though not all of them. The sample lists around 49,000 clones; approximately 94% were seen once. Material: T cells isolated from PBMCs. This clonotype was sampled from a human donor in good health.

The CDR3 DNA sequence: TGTGCCAGCAGCTTAGAAGGGAGGACAGATACGCAGTATTTT. Translation gives CASSLEGRTDTQYF. The chain carries TRBV7-8 and TRBJ2-3; D perhaps matches TRBD2 (6 bases). The V and J ends lost 1 base and 3 bases respectively, with 8 bases between them. The CDR3 extends over 14 amino acids. Germline V gives CDR1 SGHVS, CDR2 FQNEAQ.